These 6 T cell receptor beta chains were all obtained from the same sample, sequenced in a study of OX40 agonist ivuxolimab in advanced cancers. Using immunoSEQ multiplex PCR, the repertoire was profiled, and TCRdb retains in-frame clones only, with some absent. The table has about 46,000 clones, 88% seen once; the top ten hold approximately 50%. The starting material was CD4+ or CD8+ T cells sorted from blood, obtained in a trial of the OX40 agonist ivuxolimab. These receptors were obtained from an adult with an advanced solid tumor such as melanoma, head and neck, liver or kidney cancer.

This chain links TRBV7-2 with TRBJ2-7; 7 nucleotides agree with TRBD1. V lost 2 bases to trimming and J lost 2 bases; unmatched junction nucleotides: 6. The CDR3 spans 15 residues. Germline V CDR1 and CDR2: SGHTA, FQGNSA. CDR3 residues: CASSLIRQGTYEQYF. The CDR3 DNA reads TGTGCCAGCAGCTTAATACGACAGGGTACCTACGAGCAGTACTTC.

The rearrangement joins TRBV27 to TRBJ2-4; tentatively, D is TRBD1 or TRBD2 (5 bases each). This CDR3 has 15 amino acids. Trimming shortened V by 3 bases and J by 1 base, and 10 bases separated the two germline ends. Germline V CDR1 and CDR2: MNHEY, SMNVEV (reference sequence). The CDR3 DNA follows: TGTGCCAGCAGTTTTGGGGGTTCGGCCAAAAACATTCAGTACTTC. This translates into CASSFGGSAKNIQYF.

This chain uses TRBV5-8 with TRBJ1-3, with D maybe TRBD1 (5 bases). Per the germline V gene, CDR1 is SGHTS and CDR2 is YDEGEE. V gave up 0 bases and J gave up 0 bases, with 10 bases separating them. The CDR3 runs 16 residues. The CDR3 sequence: CASSLGQPPSGNTIYF. The CDR3 DNA reads as TGTGCCAGCAGCTTGGGACAGCCCCCCTCTGGAAACACCATATATTTT.

The rearrangement links TRBV7-3 to TRBJ2-2; TRBD2 agrees at 11 bases. The CDR3 is made up of 16 amino acids. Germline V gene data show CDR1 as SGHTA and CDR2 as FQGTGA. Trimming took 5 bases from V and 5 from J; bases not matched to a gene: 7. CDR3 loop: CASSPGTSGRTGELFF. The CDR3 DNA follows: TGTGCCAGCAGCCCCGGGACTAGCGGACGGACCGGGGAGCTGTTTTTT. Full variable domain (remainder filled in from reference TRBV7-3 and TRBJ2-2): GAGVSQTPSNKVTEKGKYVELRCDPISGHTALYWYRQSLGQGPEFLIYFQGTGAADDSGLPNDRFFAVRPEGSVSTLKIQRTERGDSAVYLCASSPGTSGRTGELFFGEGSRLTVL.

The CDR3 here is CASSQGNYGYTF. CDR3 DNA sequence: TGTGCCAGCAGCCAAGGGAACTATGGCTACACCTTC. The chain recombines TRBV4-2 with TRBJ1-2; D uncertain. V lost 1 base and J lost 2, with 2 bases in between. The germline V gene encodes CDR1 LGHNA and CDR2 YNFKEQ. CDR3 size: 12 residues.

V usage is TRBV27 and J usage is TRBJ1-2; weak D call: TRBD1 (5 bases). V lost 3 bases and J 7 bases, leaving 15 bases between the germline ends. Germline V gene sequence: CDR1 MNHEY, CDR2 SMNVEV (reference sequence). CDR3 length: 14 residues. The CDR3 spells CASSLGGGTGGYTF. CDR3 DNA sequence: TGTGCCAGCAGTTTGGGAGGAGGGACTGGTGGCTACACCTTC.